This TCR beta chain was identified during a study of T cell responses to AZD1222 COVID-19 vaccine. Libraries were prepared by immunoSEQ multiplex PCR; TCRdb keeps only in-frame clonotypes and omits some of them. The repertoire includes more than 95,000 clones, over 85% of them detected once, and around 5% sits in the top ten. This sequence was found in an adult in good health. This specimen consisted of peripheral blood, obtained on day 0 of AZD1222 vaccination.

The CDR3 spells CASSLVADSGNTIYF. The CDR3 DNA sequence: TGTGCCAGCAGCTTAGTTGCAGATTCTGGAAACACCATATATTTT. The J gene is TRBJ1-3, the V gene TRBV7-2; no clear D. Germline CDR1 SGHTA, CDR2 FQGNSA. Trimming removed 1 base at V and 1 base at J, with 8 bases between. There are 15 residues in the CDR3.